This T cell receptor (beta chain) was sequenced during a study of T cells after yellow fever vaccination. Study-level background: SMART-Seq v4 Ultra Low Input prepared libraries from low-cell fractions.

At least ten counts were recorded for this clonotype. The antigen is not known. Study-wide points: Secondary responses were weaker yet peaked faster, day 5 versus 15. Most clones from primary vaccination resurfaced after the booster (approximately 96% CD4, 75% to 90% CD8).

In TCRdb, the 5' RACE reads were re-called with MiXCR into one record per CDR3 protein. The table lists about 320,000 distinct CDR3 sequences, approximately 4% of them singletons. The germline V gene has CDR1 MNHEY and CDR2 SVGAGI. The V segment lost 4 bases and the J segment 5 bases; nucleotides outside the gene matches: 5. The length of the CDR3 is 15 residues. The chain joins TRBV6-5 to TRBJ1-2; 12 bases are shared with TRBD1. The clonotype comes from a young man who received the YFV17D yellow fever vaccine. The sequencing used PBMCs, collected 15 days after the yellow fever booster vaccination. CDR3 sequence reads: CASSSPGQGAYGYTF. For the CDR3, the DNA is TGTGCCAGCAGTTCACCGGGACAGGGGGCATATGGCTACACCTTC.